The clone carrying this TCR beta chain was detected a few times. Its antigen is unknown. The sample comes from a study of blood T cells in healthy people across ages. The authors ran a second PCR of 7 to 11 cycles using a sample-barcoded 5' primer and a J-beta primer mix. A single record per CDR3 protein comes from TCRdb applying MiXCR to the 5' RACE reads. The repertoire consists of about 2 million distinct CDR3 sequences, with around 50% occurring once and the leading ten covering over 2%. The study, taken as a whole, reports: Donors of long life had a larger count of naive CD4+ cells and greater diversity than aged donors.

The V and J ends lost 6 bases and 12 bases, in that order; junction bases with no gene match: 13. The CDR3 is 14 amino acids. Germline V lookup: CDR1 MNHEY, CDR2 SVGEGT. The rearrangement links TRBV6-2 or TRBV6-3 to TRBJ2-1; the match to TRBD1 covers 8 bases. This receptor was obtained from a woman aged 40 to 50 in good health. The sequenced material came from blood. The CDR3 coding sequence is TGTGCCAGCAGAGAAGGCCTGCCAGGGGGCTGGCAGTTCTTC. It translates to CASREGLPGGWQFF.